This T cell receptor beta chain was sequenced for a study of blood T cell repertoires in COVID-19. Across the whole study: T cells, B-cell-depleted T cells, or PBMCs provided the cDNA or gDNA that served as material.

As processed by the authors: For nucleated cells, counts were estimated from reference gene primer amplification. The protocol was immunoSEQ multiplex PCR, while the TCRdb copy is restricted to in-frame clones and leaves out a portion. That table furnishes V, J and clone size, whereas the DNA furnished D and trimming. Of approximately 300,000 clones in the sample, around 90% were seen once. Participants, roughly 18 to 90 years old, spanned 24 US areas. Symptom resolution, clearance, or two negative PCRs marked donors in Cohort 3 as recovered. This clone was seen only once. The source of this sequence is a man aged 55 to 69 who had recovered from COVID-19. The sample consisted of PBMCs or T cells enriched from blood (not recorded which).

As DNA, the CDR3 is TGTGCCACCTCGCCCGGGGAGAACTATGGCTACACCTTC. Translating gives CATSPGENYGYTF. The V call is TRBV6-5, the J call TRBJ1-2; D gene uncertain. CDR1 is MNHEY and CDR2 is SVGAGI in the germline V gene. V was pared by 10 bases and J by 2 bases, with 14 bases between. The CDR3 has 13 residues.